This TCR beta chain derives from a study of blood T cells in healthy people across ages (dated by TCRdb to between 2014 and 2017). Regarding the research as a whole: In model experiments, template switching captured about one uniquely barcoded TCR beta cDNA molecule for every two T cells. To track age-related changes in TCR beta repertoire diversity, the study relied on deep sequencing normalized with unique cDNA molecular identifiers. The donors were split into four age groups: young (average around 16 years), middle-aged (39), aged (over 55) and long-lived (over 80). Using the same blood draw, the study looked at two additional independent replicas of 1 million unique cDNA reads for two donors, one aged 18 to 30 and the other aged 80 or older. To avoid experimental bias, donors of different ages were distributed randomly across sequencing lanes. Beyond this particular receptor, the publication reports: As age increased, observed TCR beta diversity per million T cells dropped in a roughly linear way, and a significant reduction was already evident by age roughly 36. Estimates of total diversity from one million sequenced T cells were regarded as lower bounds and underestimates. The long-lived group showed more naive CD4+ T cells, fewer expanded clones and increased TCR diversity than the aged group, suggesting age selection. Because profiling used bulk unsorted PBMCs, naive and antigen-experienced compartments could not be compared conclusively. The CMV infection status of donors was not known, potentially confounding age-related changes in expanded clonotypes. A strong correlation was found between observed TCR beta diversity and the percentage of naive T cells measured by flow cytometry.

Systemically healthy Caucasian individuals from Russia, 39 in total and aged about 6 to 100 years, were included as donors. Each donor gave about 9.2 milliliters of peripheral blood, drawn into EDTA-treated Vacutainer tubes. Ficoll-Paque density-gradient centrifugation was used to isolate PBMCs, with at least 6.5 million obtained per sample. Total RNA, at least 6 micrograms per sample, was extracted from PBMCs with Trizol reagent. For every donor, an aliquot of PBMCs went through flow cytometry to measure the percentages of naive CD45RAhigh/CD27high T cells. The library was prepared using 5' RACE. Sequencing took place on an Illumina HiSeq 2500. A second PCR of about 6 to 12 cycles was performed with a sample-barcoded 5' primer and a J-beta primer mix. A unique molecular identifier was introduced onto each TCR beta cDNA molecule by a template-switch 5' adaptor carrying 12 random nucleotides. At least 2.5 million CDR3-containing paired-end reads were obtained from each sample. All of the RNA was converted into first-strand cDNA using the Mint cDNA synthesis kit, with a TRBC-specific oligonucleotide serving as the primer. All cDNA was treated with uracil-DNA glycosylase and then went through a first 18-cycle PCR with the universal primers M1SS and BC2_uni_R. On the study's bioinformatics: Normalization of each sample was performed by random selection of 1 million high-quality reads, each carrying a distinct molecular identifier. Reads with shared molecular identifiers were discarded instead of being binned into consensus sequences. MiTCR, with a Q25 quality threshold and the strictest error-elimination algorithm, was used for CDR3 identification, clonotype clustering and error correction. A nonparametric unseen species model with Euler transformation was used to estimate a lower bound on total TCR beta diversity. TCRdb redid the processing of the public reads, applying fastp at Q25 and MiXCR, and retained in-frame beta chains. Rows matching on CDR3 protein sequence are summarized as one entry with the most common DNA and genes. The V and J calls and clone size come from TCRdb's table, not from the authors' own analysis. This sample gives around 1,100,000 distinct CDR3 sequences in total; roughly two fifths of them show up just once. The biggest ten clones account for approximately 14% of the sample.

The cysteine opens and the phenylalanine closes a CDR3 of 16 amino acids. The CDR3 DNA has 48 bases and is translated from base 1. For CDR1 and CDR2, the germline V gene (reference sequence) lists MNHNY and SVGAGI. V is pared back by 2 bases and J by 1 base, with 14 bases lying between the germline termini. This clonotype has a handful of counts. Its specific antigen is unknown. Base-call qualities are not available, and no considerably larger clone is one nucleotide away. The sequence derives from a man younger than 35 in good health. This receptor chain uses TRBV6-6 and TRBJ1-1; TRBD1 could be the D gene, as 5 bases match. Material: blood. The CDR3 amino acid sequence is: CASSYGSGHQNTEAFF. The DNA reads TGTGCCAGCAGTTACGGGAGTGGACACCAGAACACTGAAGCTTTCTTT.